This is a list of T cell receptor beta chains from one sample in a study of beta chain features in type 1 diabetes. Sequencing was performed with immunoSEQ multiplex PCR; in TCRdb, only in-frame clones are kept and a portion is missing. Among approximately 240,000 clones listed, approximately 16% were seen once. Sequencing was done on a sample of naive CD4+ T cells from blood. These receptors came from a man under 40 with type 1 diabetes. The CDR3 runs from the conserved cysteine through the conserved F or W. The D gene is left open where the match is weak. A clone size is listed for some rows: how often the clone was seen (once, few, many), or a class if it is expanded.

>-|TRBJ2-1|TRBD2|TRBV5-1|16
TGCGCCAGCAGCTTGAGGACTAGCGGGATAGGGAATGAGCAGTTCTTC
CASSLRTSGIGNEQFF
>few|TRBJ1-4|TRBD1|TRBV27|14
TGTGCCAGCAGGGGGACAGCAACTAATGAAAAACTGTTTTTT
CASRGTATNEKLFF
>-|TRBJ2-3|-|TRBV18|15
TGTGCCAGCTCACCAATCGACAGAGGCACAGATACGCAGTATTTT
CASSPIDRGTDTQYF
>-|TRBJ2-7|-|TRBV20-1|11
TGCAGTGCCCGAGGACTGAACGAGCAGTACTTC
CSARGLNEQYF
>-|TRBJ2-7|-|TRBV30|13
TGTGCCTGGAGACCGGGTCCCTCCTACGAGCAGTACTTC
CAWRPGPSYEQYF
>few|TRBJ2-5|-|TRBV11-3|13
TGTGCCAGCAGCCTAGCCGGCGGAGAGACCCAGTACTTC
CASSLAGGETQYF
>few|TRBJ2-3|TRBD1|TRBV5-4|14
TGTGCCAGCATCCGGGACAGGGGAACAGATACGCAGTATTTT
CASIRDRGTDTQYF
>-|TRBJ2-1|TRBD1|TRBV10-3|15
TGTGCCATCAGGGACCGGGACAGTCCCTACAATGAGCAGTTCTTC
CAIRDRDSPYNEQFF
>few|TRBJ2-1|-|TRBV10-3|12
TGTGCCATCAGTGAGTCCTACAATGAGCAGTTCTTC
CAISESYNEQFF
>few|TRBJ2-3|TRBD2|TRBV4-1|16
TGCGCCAGCAGCCAAGACGGAGCGGGAGGTTCAGATACGCAGTATTTT
CASSQDGAGGSDTQYF
>-|TRBJ2-7|-|TRBV5-1|14
TGCGCCAGCAGCTTGGATCTAGGCGTCCGGGAGCAGTACTTC
CASSLDLGVREQYF
>few|TRBJ2-7|TRBD1|TRBV10-3|14
TGTGCCATCAGGGTCGGACAGGGAACCTACGAGCAGTACTTC
CAIRVGQGTYEQYF
>few|TRBJ2-1|-|TRBV29-1|13
TGCAGCGTTGTCTACAGGGAGGGAAATGAGCAGTTCTTC
CSVVYREGNEQFF
>-|TRBJ2-1|TRBD2|TRBV19|13
TGTGCCACGAGGACTAGCGGGAGCAATGAGCAGTTCTTC
CATRTSGSNEQFF
>-|TRBJ1-5|-|TRBV7-9|17
TGTGCCAGCAGCTTATGGAGGGTCTCCGCGCCCAATCAGCCCCAGCATTTT
CASSLWRVSAPNQPQHF
>few|TRBJ2-2|-|TRBV29-1|16
TGCAGCGTTGGGGGCTTGGGCATATCGAACACCGGGGAGCTGTTTTTT
CSVGGLGISNTGELFF
>few|TRBJ2-3|TRBD2|TRBV29-1|14
TGCAGCGATAGACTAGCGGGAGCCGCAGATACGCAGTATTTT
CSDRLAGAADTQYF
>-|TRBJ2-7|-|TRBV7-2|15
TGTGCCAGCAGCTTATGGAGGGATTCTCCCTACGAGCAGTACTTC
CASSLWRDSPYEQYF
>few|TRBJ2-2|-|TRBV7-2|16
TGTGCCACCAAACGCCCCGGTGGGGAGAGCACCGGGGAGCTGTTTTTT
CATKRPGGESTGELFF
>-|TRBJ1-1|TRBD1|TRBV25-1|15
TGTGCCAGCAGTGAATCGGCTGGACAGGGATCTGAAGCTTTCTTT
CASSESAGQGSEAFF
>few|TRBJ2-4|-|TRBV7-9|12
TGTGCCAGCAGCTTGGCCAAAAACATTCAGTACTTC
CASSLAKNIQYF
>-|TRBJ2-1|-|TRBV7-9|15
TGTGCCAGCAGATCCTTAGGGGCCTCAGGCTATGAGCAGTTCTTC
CASRSLGASGYEQFF
>few|TRBJ2-7|-|TRBV4-3|13
TGCGCCAGCAGCCAAGATAACGGCTACGAGCAGTACTTC
CASSQDNGYEQYF
>few|TRBJ2-1|TRBD1|TRBV18|13
TGTGCCAGCTCAGGTGGGACAGGGGATGAGCAGTTCTTC
CASSGGTGDEQFF
>few|TRBJ2-3|-|TRBV11-2|14
TGTGCCAGCAGCCAGGTCGAGGGGTGGCGAGCGCAGTATTTT
CASSQVEGWRAQYF
>few|TRBJ2-1|-|TRBV15|13
TGTGCCACCAGCAGAGATCGGGAGTATGAGCAGTTCTTC
CATSRDREYEQFF
>once|TRBJ2-1|-|TRBV6-1|15
TGTGCCAGCAGGCAAGGACTGAACTCCTACAATGAGCAGTTCTTC
CASRQGLNSYNEQFF
>-|TRBJ2-3|TRBD2|TRBV13|20
TGTGCCAGCAGCTTAGTGCGCTTGACTAGCGGGAGTTTTAGGGCAGATACGCAGTATTTT
CASSLVRLTSGSFRADTQYF
>-|TRBJ2-7|TRBD1|TRBV27|16
TGTGCCAGCAGTGCCGGGACAGGGGGCAATAGCTACGAGCAGTACTTC
CASSAGTGGNSYEQYF
>few|TRBJ2-7|-|TRBV29-1|12
TGCAGCGTAATCGCCGGGCCTTACGAGCAGTACTTC
CSVIAGPYEQYF
>few|TRBJ2-3|-|TRBV7-2|13
TGTGCCAGCAGTATAGGGCCCACAGATACGCAGTATTTT
CASSIGPTDTQYF
>-|TRBJ2-5|TRBD2|TRBV29-1|13
TGCAGCGTTGTTGCCGGGGGGGAAGAGACCCAGTACTTC
CSVVAGGEETQYF
>few|TRBJ1-1|TRBD1|TRBV30|13
TGTGCCTGGAGTGTACAGGGGACGACTGAAGCTTTCTTT
CAWSVQGTTEAFF
>few|TRBJ2-3|TRBD2|TRBV29-1|13
TGCAGCGTTCGCCTAGCGGGAGCAGATACGCAGTATTTT
CSVRLAGADTQYF
>-|TRBJ2-1|TRBD1|TRBV29-1|15
TGCAGCATTCAACGGGGACAGGGGATTTACAATGAGCAGTTCTTC
CSIQRGQGIYNEQFF
>few|TRBJ1-5|-|TRBV30|15
TGTGCCTGGAGTGTTGGGCAGGGGCTGTTTCAGCCCCAGCATTTT
CAWSVGQGLFQPQHF
>-|TRBJ2-7|TRBD1|TRBV28|13
TGTGCCTCCAAAGAGACAGGGGTCTACGAGCAGTACTTC
CASKETGVYEQYF
>-|TRBJ2-4|-|TRBV7-6|18
TGTGCCAGCAGCTTAGCGGGGAAGAAAGAAGTAGCCAAAAACATTCAGTACTTC
CASSLAGKKEVAKNIQYF
>-|TRBJ2-5|-|TRBV7-2|14
TGTGCCAGCAGCTTAGGAGGGGGGCAGGAGACCCAGTACTTC
CASSLGGGQETQYF
>-|TRBJ2-7|-|TRBV9|14
TGTGCCAGCAGCGTAGCTGGGACCTTCTACGAGCAGTACTTC
CASSVAGTFYEQYF
>-|TRBJ1-2|-|TRBV20-1|11
TGCAGTGCTACCTTGGACCTGGGCTACACCTTC
CSATLDLGYTF
>-|TRBJ2-1|-|TRBV7-9|14
TGTGCCAGCAGCCCACGGGGAGGAAGCGATGAGCAGTTCTTC
CASSPRGGSDEQFF
>-|TRBJ2-5|-|TRBV7-9|13
TGTGCCAGCAGCTTTTCGTCCCAAGAGACCCAGTACTTC
CASSFSSQETQYF
>few|TRBJ2-5|-|TRBV5-1|16
TGCGCCAGCAGTCTCGTGCTAGCGTCTTCGGGAGAGACCCAGTACTTC
CASSLVLASSGETQYF
>-|TRBJ2-3|-|TRBV27|13
TGTGCCAGCAGACCCACAGGGATAGATACGCAGTATTTT
CASRPTGIDTQYF
>few|TRBJ2-7|TRBD1|TRBV29-1|13
TGCAGCGTTATGGGGGACAGGAGATACGAGCAGTACTTC
CSVMGDRRYEQYF
>few|TRBJ2-6|-|TRBV5-1|17
TGCGCCAGCAGCTTCGCTCGGGGCTCCTCTGGGGCCAACGTCCTGACTTTC
CASSFARGSSGANVLTF
>-|TRBJ1-1|-|TRBV30|14
TGTGCCTGGAGAGGGAAGTCGGGGGGCGAAATAGCTTTCTTT
CAWRGKSGGEIAFF
>few|TRBJ2-2|-|TRBV19|15
TGTGCCAGTAGTAAGCCCTCCGGGGAGAAGCGGGAGCTGTTTTTT
CASSKPSGEKRELFF
>-|TRBJ2-7|-|TRBV15|12
TGTGCCACCAGTGGGTACAGAGACGAGCAGTACTTC
CATSGYRDEQYF
>-|TRBJ2-1|-|TRBV7-2|13
TGTGCCAGCAGCTTTGCAGGATTACCTGAGCAGTTCTTC
CASSFAGLPEQFF
>few|TRBJ2-7|-|TRBV7-2|11
TGTGCCAGCAGCTTATTTGGCGAGCAGTACTTC
CASSLFGEQYF
>few|TRBJ2-4|-|TRBV25-1|11
TGTGCCAGCAGTAATCGACAGGACCTATACTTC
CASSNRQDLYF